This T cell receptor beta chain was sequenced during a study of T-cell memory formation after mild COVID-19. Across the whole study: Largely, TCR clusters stayed within a single donor.

V was cut by 7 bases and J by 0 bases, with 16 bases left in between. The CDR3 covers 16 residues. TCRdb reprocessed the 5' RACE reads with MiXCR, giving one entry per CDR3 protein. The profile shows around 440,000 distinct CDR3 sequences, about 18% of them singletons. Study results and limitations: Researchers found some responding clones in pre-infection memory, a sign that cross-reactive memory joined.

At least ten counts were recorded for this clonotype. Its antigen remains unknown. Specimen: PBMCs or a T cell subset sorted from them (not recorded which). The chain combines TRBV12-3 or TRBV12-4 with TRBJ2-1; D gene ambiguous. The source of this sequence is an adult woman who had mild COVID-19 (a few samples of this study predate the infection). Cell type and time point are not known. As DNA, the CDR3 is TGTGCCAGCACCCTAGACTCCACGGGCTCCTACAATGAGCAGTTCTTC. Residues: CASTLDSTGSYNEQFF.